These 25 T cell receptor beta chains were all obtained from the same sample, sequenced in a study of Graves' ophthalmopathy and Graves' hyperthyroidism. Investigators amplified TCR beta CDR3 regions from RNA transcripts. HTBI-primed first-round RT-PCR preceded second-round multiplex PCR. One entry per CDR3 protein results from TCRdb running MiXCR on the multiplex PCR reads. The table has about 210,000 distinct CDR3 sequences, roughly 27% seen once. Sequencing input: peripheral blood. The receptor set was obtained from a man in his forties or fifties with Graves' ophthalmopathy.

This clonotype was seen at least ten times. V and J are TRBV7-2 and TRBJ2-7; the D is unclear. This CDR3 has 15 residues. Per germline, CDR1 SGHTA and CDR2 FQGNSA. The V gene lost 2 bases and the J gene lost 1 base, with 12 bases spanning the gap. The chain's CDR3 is CASSLNRLLSYEQYF. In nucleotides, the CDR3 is TGTGCCAGCAGCTTAAATCGTCTATTGTCCTACGAGCAGTACTTC.

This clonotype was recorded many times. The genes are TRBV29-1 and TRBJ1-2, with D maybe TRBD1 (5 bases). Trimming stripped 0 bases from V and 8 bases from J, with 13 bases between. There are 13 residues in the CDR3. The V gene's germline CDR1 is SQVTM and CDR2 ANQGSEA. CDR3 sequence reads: CSVEDRQGGGYTF. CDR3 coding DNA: TGCAGCGTTGAAGATCGGCAGGGTGGGGGCTACACCTTC.

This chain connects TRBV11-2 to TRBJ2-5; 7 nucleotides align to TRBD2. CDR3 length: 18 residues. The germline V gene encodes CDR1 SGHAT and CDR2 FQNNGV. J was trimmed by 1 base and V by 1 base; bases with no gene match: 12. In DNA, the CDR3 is TGTGCCAGCAGCTTAGTTGTGCGAGCGGGAAGGGGCCAAGAGACCCAGTACTTC. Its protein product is CASSLVVRAGRGQETQYF.

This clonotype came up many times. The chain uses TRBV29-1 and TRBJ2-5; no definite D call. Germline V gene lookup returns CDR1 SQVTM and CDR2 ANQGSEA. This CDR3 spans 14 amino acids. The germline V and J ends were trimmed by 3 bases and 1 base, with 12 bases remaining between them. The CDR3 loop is CSVDYDPLQETQYF. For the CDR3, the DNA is TGCAGCGTTGATTATGATCCTCTCCAAGAGACCCAGTACTTC.

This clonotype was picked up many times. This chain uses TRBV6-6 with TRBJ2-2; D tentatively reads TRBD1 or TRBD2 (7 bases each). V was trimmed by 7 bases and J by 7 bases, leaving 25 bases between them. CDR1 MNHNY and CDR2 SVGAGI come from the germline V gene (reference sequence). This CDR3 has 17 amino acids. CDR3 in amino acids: CASNQGGFQLRLGELFF. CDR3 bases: TGTGCCAGCAATCAGGGGGGGTTCCAGCTACGACTCGGGGAGCTGTTTTTT.

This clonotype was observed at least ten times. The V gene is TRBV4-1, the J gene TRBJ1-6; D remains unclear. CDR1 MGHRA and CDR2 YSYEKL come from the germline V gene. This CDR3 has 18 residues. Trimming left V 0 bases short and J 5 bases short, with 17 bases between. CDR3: CASSQDAHPLRDNSPLHF. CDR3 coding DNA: TGCGCCAGCAGCCAAGATGCCCATCCCTTAAGGGATAATTCACCCCTCCACTTT.

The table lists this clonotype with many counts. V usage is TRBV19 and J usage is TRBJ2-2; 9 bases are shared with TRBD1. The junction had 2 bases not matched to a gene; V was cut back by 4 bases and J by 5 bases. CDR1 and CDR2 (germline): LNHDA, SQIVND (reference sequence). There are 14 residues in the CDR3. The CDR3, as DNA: TGTGCCAGTAGTACGGGACAGGGAACCGGGGAGCTGTTTTTT. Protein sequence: CASSTGQGTGELFF.

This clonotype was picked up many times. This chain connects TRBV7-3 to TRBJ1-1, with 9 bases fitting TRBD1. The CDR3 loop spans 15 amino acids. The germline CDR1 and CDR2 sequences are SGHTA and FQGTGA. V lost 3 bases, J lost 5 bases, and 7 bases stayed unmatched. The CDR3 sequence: CASSLTGQGRTEAFF. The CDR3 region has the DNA TGTGCCAGCAGCTTGACGGGACAGGGAAGAACTGAAGCTTTCTTT. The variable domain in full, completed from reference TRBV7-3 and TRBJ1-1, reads GAGVSQTPSNKVTEKGKYVELRCDPISGHTALYWYRQSLGQGPEFLIYFQGTGAADDSGLPNDRFFAVRPEGSVSTLKIQRTERGDSAVYLCASSLTGQGRTEAFFGQGTRLTVV.

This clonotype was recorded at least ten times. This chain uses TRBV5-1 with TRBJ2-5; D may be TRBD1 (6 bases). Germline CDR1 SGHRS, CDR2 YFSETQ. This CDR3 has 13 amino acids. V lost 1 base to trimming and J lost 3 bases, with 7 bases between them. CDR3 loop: CASSLRTEETQYF. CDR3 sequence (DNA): TGCGCCAGCAGCTTGAGGACAGAAGAGACCCAGTACTTC.

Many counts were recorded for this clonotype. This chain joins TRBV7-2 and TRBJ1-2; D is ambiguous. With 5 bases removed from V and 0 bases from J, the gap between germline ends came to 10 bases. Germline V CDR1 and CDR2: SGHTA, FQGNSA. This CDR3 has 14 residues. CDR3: CASSLTGTNYGYTF. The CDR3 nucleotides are TGTGCCAGCAGCCTCACCGGTACTAACTATGGCTACACCTTC. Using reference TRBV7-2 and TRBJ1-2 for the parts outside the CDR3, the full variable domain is GAGVSQSPSNKVTEKGKDVELRCDPISGHTALYWYRQSLGQGLEFLIYFQGNSAPDKSGLPSDRFSAERTGGSVSTLTIQRTQQEDSAVYLCASSLTGTNYGYTFGSGTRLTVV.

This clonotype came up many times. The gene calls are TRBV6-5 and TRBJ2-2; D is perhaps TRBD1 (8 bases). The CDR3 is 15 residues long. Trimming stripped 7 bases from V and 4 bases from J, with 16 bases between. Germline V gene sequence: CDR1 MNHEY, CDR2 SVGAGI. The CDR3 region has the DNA TGTGCCAGCACTTTGACAGGGGAGGGCACCGGGGAGCTGTTTTTT. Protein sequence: CASTLTGEGTGELFF.

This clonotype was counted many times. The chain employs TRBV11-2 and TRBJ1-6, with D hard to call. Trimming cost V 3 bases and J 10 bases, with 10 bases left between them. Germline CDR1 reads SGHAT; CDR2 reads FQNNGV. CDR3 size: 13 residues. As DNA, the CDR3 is TGTGCCAGCAGCTTCGACCGGCCCTCACCCCTCCACTTT. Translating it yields CASSFDRPSPLHF.

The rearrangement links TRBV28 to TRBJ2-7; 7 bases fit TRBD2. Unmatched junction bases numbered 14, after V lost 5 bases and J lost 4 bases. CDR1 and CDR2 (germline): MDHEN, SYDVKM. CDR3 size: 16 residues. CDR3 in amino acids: CASSPPLRGSTYEQYF. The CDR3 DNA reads TGTGCCAGCAGTCCTCCTTTACGCGGGAGTACTTACGAGCAGTACTTC.

In DNA, the CDR3 is TGTGCCAGCAGTAACCGACTTACCTGGGAGACCCAGTACTTC. Protein product: CASSNRLTWETQYF. The chain links TRBV12-3 or TRBV12-4 to TRBJ2-5, with no clear D. Deletions cut 5 bases from V and 5 bases from J, with 15 bases between. This CDR3 spans 14 amino acids.

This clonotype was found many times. The CDR3: CASSASFSGRGETQYF. The DNA of the CDR3 is TGTGCCAGCAGTGCCAGTTTTAGCGGGAGAGGGGAGACCCAGTACTTC. The gene calls are TRBV2 and TRBJ2-5, with TRBD2 identical over 9 bases. Trimming at V came to 4 bases and at J to 5 bases, leaving 11 bases not matched to a gene. The CDR3 extends over 16 amino acids. Germline values: CDR1 SNHLY, CDR2 FYNNEI.

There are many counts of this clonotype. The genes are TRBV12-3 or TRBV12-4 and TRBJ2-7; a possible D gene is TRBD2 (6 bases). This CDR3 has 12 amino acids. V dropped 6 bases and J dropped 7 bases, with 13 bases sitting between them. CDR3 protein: CASRRDSGEQYF. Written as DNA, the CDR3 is TGTGCCAGCAGGCGGGACTCTGGGGAGCAGTACTTC.

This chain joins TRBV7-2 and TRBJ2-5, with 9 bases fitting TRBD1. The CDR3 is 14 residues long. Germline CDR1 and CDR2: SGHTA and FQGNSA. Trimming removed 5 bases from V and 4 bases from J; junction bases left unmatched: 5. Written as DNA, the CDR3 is TGTGCCAGCAGCCACCGGGACAGGGCAGAGACCCAGTACTTC. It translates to CASSHRDRAETQYF.

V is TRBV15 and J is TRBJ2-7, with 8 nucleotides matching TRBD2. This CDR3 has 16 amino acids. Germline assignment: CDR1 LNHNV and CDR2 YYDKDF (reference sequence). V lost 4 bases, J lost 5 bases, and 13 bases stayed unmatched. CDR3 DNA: TGTGCCACCAGCACGCCAGAATCGGGACTAGTGAACGAGCAGTACTTC. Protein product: CATSTPESGLVNEQYF.

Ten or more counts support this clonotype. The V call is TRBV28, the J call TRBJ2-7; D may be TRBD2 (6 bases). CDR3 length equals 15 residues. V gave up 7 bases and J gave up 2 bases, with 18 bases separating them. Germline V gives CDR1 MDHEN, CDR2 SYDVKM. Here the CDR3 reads CASIPNGGVAYEQYF. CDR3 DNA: TGTGCCAGCATACCCAACGGCGGGGTTGCCTACGAGCAGTACTTC.

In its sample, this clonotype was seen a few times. The CDR3 sequence is CASSYRGREAFF. The CDR3 nucleotides read TGTGCCAGCAGCTACAGGGGAAGGGAAGCTTTCTTT. This chain links TRBV6-5 with TRBJ1-1; TRBD1 matches at 7 bases. The V gene's germline CDR1 is MNHEY and CDR2 SVGAGI. The V and J ends lost 6 bases and 8 bases, in that order; junction bases with no gene match: 6. CDR3 length: 12 residues.

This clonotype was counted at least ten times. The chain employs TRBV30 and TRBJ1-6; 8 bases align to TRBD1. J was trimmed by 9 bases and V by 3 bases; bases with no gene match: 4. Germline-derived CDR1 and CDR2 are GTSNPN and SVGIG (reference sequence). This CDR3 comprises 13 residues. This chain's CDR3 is CAWSGQGSSPLHF. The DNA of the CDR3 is TGTGCCTGGAGCGGACAGGGAAGTTCACCCCTCCACTTT.

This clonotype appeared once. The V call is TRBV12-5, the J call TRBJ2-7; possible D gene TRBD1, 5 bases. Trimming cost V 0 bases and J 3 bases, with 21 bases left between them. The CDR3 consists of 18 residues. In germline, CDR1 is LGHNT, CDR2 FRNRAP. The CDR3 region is CASGLVGIREWVFYEQYF. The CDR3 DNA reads TGTGCTAGTGGTTTGGTAGGGATCAGGGAATGGGTCTTCTACGAGCAGTACTTC.

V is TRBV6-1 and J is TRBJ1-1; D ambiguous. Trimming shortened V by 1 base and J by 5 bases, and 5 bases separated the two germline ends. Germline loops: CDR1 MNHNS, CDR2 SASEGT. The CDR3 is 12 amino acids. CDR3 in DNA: TGTGCCAGCAGTGAAGGAAGGACTGAAGCTTTCTTT. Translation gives CASSEGRTEAFF.

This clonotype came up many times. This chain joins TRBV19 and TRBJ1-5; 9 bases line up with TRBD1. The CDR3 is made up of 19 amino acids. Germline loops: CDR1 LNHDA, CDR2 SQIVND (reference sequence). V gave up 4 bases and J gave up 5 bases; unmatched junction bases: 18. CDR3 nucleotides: TGTGCCAGTAGTACTACCGGGACAGGGTCCTCCCGAAGACATCAGCCCCAGCATTTT. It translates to CASSTTGTGSSRRHQPQHF.

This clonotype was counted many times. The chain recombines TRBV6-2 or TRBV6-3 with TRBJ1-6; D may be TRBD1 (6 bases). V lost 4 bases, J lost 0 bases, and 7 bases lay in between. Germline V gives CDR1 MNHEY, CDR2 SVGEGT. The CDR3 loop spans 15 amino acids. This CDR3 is CASSSDSSYNSPLHF. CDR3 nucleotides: TGTGCCAGCAGTTCGGACAGCTCCTATAATTCACCCCTCCACTTT.